This T cell receptor beta chain was found in a study of OX40 agonist ivuxolimab in advanced cancers. Study results and limitations: Clonal expansion by week 6 occurred in CD4+ and CD8+ blood T cells (at 0.1 to 3.0 mg/kg).

TCRdb's copy holds only in-frame clones and misses some; the assay was immunoSEQ multiplex PCR. This sample has about 100,000 clones, with less than 95% found just once. This clone turned up a few times. As yet, its antigen is unknown. The CDR3 is made up of 13 amino acids. Germline CDR1 LNHDA, CDR2 SQIVND (reference sequence). V lost 5 bases to trimming and J lost 1 base, with 8 bases between them. This sequence joins TRBV19 and TRBJ1-1, with D unresolved. The source was CD4+ or CD8+ T cells sorted from blood, collected in a trial of the OX40 agonist ivuxolimab. This clonotype was sampled from an adult with an advanced solid tumor such as melanoma, head and neck, liver or kidney cancer. CDR3 DNA sequence: TGTGCCAGTAGTTTTTGGACGAACACTGAAGCTTTCTTT. Its protein is CASSFWTNTEAFF. Supplemented by reference TRBV19 and TRBJ1-1, the full variable domain reads DGGITQSPKYLFRKEGQNVTLSCEQNLNHDAMYWYRQDPGQGLRLIYYSQIVNDFQKGDIAEGYSVSREKKESFPLTVTSAQKNPTAFYLCASSFWTNTEAFFGQGTRLTVV.